Below, 23 T cell receptor beta chains from the same sample are listed, as sequenced in a study of shared clonotypes between healthy human individuals. Measured with immunoSEQ multiplex PCR; TCRdb has only the in-frame clones, and not every one. The sample contains 550,000 to 700,000 clones, 73% of which appear only once. The specimen was memory CD4+ T cells sorted from blood. The sample's subset: CD45RA-negative fraction. These receptors all stem from a woman aged 25 to 39 in good health.

V is TRBV19 and J is TRBJ1-2; 7 nucleotides agree with TRBD1. The V segment lost 6 bases and the J segment 6 bases; nucleotides outside the gene matches: 7. CDR3 length: 13 residues. CDR1 LNHDA and CDR2 SQIVND come from the germline V gene (reference sequence). The CDR3 DNA reads as TGTGCCAGTAGGACGGGAACAGGGGATGGCTACACCTTC. Amino acids: CASRTGTGDGYTF.

The chain links TRBV30 to TRBJ2-7; the D gene is possibly TRBD2 (5 bases). V lost 0 bases and J lost 9, with 15 bases in between. In germline, CDR1 is GTSNPN, CDR2 SVGIG (reference sequence). The CDR3 has 13 amino acids. The CDR3 spells CAWSVGGSGRQYF. In DNA form, the CDR3 reads TGTGCCTGGAGTGTGGGTGGATCGGGGAGGCAGTACTTC.

The genes are TRBV2 and TRBJ2-3, with 10 bases fitting TRBD2. CDR1 and CDR2 (germline): SNHLY, FYNNEI. V lost 8 bases and J lost 1; bases outside the gene matches: 6. This CDR3 contains 15 residues. The CDR3 loop is CASEAGTSGTDTQYF. CDR3 nucleotide sequence: TGTGCCAGCGAGGCTGGGACTAGCGGCACAGATACGCAGTATTTT.

The rearrangement links TRBV2 to TRBJ2-5, with TRBD1 as a possible D gene (6 bases). The germline V gene has CDR1 SNHLY and CDR2 FYNNEI. The CDR3 is 14 amino acids. Trimming removed 10 bases at V and 7 bases at J, with 22 bases between. The CDR3 sequence: CATSSQGLVGTQYF. The CDR3 coding sequence is TGTGCCACCTCTAGCCAGGGGCTGGTCGGGACCCAGTACTTC.

J is TRBJ1-2 and V is TRBV27; TRBD1 matches 9 bases. V was clipped by 5 bases and J by 1 base; unmatched bases: 2. CDR1 and CDR2 from the germline V gene are MNHEY and SMNVEV (reference sequence). The CDR3 loop spans 14 amino acids. CDR3 sequence reads: CASSRTGDNYGYTF. For the CDR3, the DNA is TGTGCCAGCAGTCGGACAGGGGATAACTATGGCTACACCTTC.

The rearrangement uses TRBV29-1 and TRBJ2-2; D is possibly TRBD2 (5 bases). The germline V and J ends were trimmed by 2 bases and 0 bases, with 7 bases remaining between them. This CDR3 is 14 amino acids long. Germline V gene lookup returns CDR1 SQVTM and CDR2 ANQGSEA. The CDR3 reads CSVELAANTGELFF. The CDR3 DNA reads as TGCAGCGTTGAACTAGCCGCGAACACCGGGGAGCTGTTTTTT.

This chain joins TRBV11-2 and TRBJ2-3, with no clear D. CDR1 SGHAT and CDR2 FQNNGV come from the germline V gene. The CDR3 has 14 amino acids. The germline V and J ends were trimmed by 1 base and 5 bases, with 10 bases remaining between them. The CDR3 region has the DNA TGTGCCAGCAGCTTAGGGGGAACCAGAGATACGCAGTATTTT. Residues: CASSLGGTRDTQYF.

The J gene is TRBJ2-3, the V gene TRBV28; a possible D gene is TRBD1 (5 bases). Trimming removed 2 bases from V and 5 bases from J, with 5 bases in between. The CDR3 loop spans 12 amino acids. CDR1 and CDR2 from the germline V gene are MDHEN and SYDVKM. CDR3: CASSLTGDTQYF. CDR3 nucleotides: TGTGCCAGCAGTTTAACAGGAGATACGCAGTATTTT.

This sequence joins TRBV5-5 and TRBJ2-7, with 7 bases that match TRBD1. This CDR3 is 14 amino acids long. Trimming cost V 2 bases and J 6 bases; bases outside gene matches: 8. Germline V lookup: CDR1 SGHKS, CDR2 YYEKEE (reference sequence). In nucleotides, the CDR3 is TGTGCCAGCAGCTTCAGACAGGGAAACAGCGAGCAGTACTTC. Translation: CASSFRQGNSEQYF.

The rearrangement uses TRBV27 and TRBJ2-1, with TRBD2 matching over 15 bases. Trimming at V came to 5 bases and at J to 8 bases, leaving 7 bases not matched to a gene. Germline V gives CDR1 MNHEY, CDR2 SMNVEV (reference sequence). The CDR3 is 16 residues long. The chain's CDR3 is CASSPPGLAGGHEQFF. CDR3 in DNA: TGTGCCAGCAGTCCCCCGGGACTAGCGGGAGGCCATGAGCAGTTCTTC.

This chain joins TRBV6-1 and TRBJ2-5; tentative D call: TRBD1 (6 bases). The CDR3 has 16 residues. Germline CDR1 is MNHNS and CDR2 is SASEGT. Trimming stripped 4 bases from V and 4 bases from J, with 19 bases between. DNA of the CDR3: TGTGCCAGCAGTGCTACCCAGACAGGTCGTCCAGAGACCCAGTACTTC. Translation: CASSATQTGRPETQYF.

J is TRBJ2-7 and V is TRBV19, with no clear D. The ends were cut back, 4 bases at V and 3 bases at J, with 10 bases in the middle. The CDR3 covers 13 residues. The V gene's germline CDR1 is LNHDA and CDR2 SQIVND (reference sequence). The CDR3 sequence is CASSTSVNYEQYF. CDR3 bases: TGTGCCAGTAGTACATCGGTGAACTACGAGCAGTACTTC.

This chain joins TRBV28 and TRBJ2-7; D remains unclear. In germline, CDR1 is MDHEN, CDR2 SYDVKM. Trimming cost V 7 bases and J 5 bases, with 21 bases left between them. The CDR3 contains 15 residues. The CDR3 DNA reads TGTGCCAGCATCCCCTCTCAGTCTGGAAATCACGAGCAGTACTTC. Its protein is CASIPSQSGNHEQYF.

This chain connects TRBV19 to TRBJ2-1, with TRBD2 matching over 10 bases. The junction had 30 bases not matched to a gene; V was cut back by 6 bases and J by 4 bases. This CDR3 has 23 residues. Germline CDR1 is LNHDA and CDR2 is SQIVND (reference sequence). In DNA form, the CDR3 reads TGTGCCAGTAGAGCTCCAGGGGGCCGAAGCGGGAGGGCGTCAACATTCGGGTACAATGAGCAGTTCTTC. This gives the protein CASRAPGGRSGRASTFGYNEQFF.

About this clone itself: Other DNA variants within this sample encode the same CDR3. CDR3 sequence: CAIRPGTSGTDTQYF. Here the CDR3 DNA reads TGTGCCATCAGGCCGGGGACTAGCGGCACAGATACGCAGTATTTT. This rearrangement joins TRBV10-3 to TRBJ2-3; 10 bases are a match to TRBD2. This CDR3 has 15 amino acids. Looked up from germline, CDR1 is ENHRY and CDR2 is SYGVKD. With V trimmed by 6 bases and J by 1 base, 4 bases remained unmatched.

The chain is built from TRBV25-1 and TRBJ1-6; D is ambiguous. The V and J ends lost 1 base and 10 bases respectively, with 8 bases between them. The CDR3 sequence is 13 residues long. From germline, CDR1 is MGHDK and CDR2 SYGVNS. CDR3: CASSEFGSSPLHF. DNA of the CDR3: TGTGCCAGCAGTGAATTCGGTTCCTCACCCCTCCACTTT.

V gene TRBV7-2 combines with J gene TRBJ2-1, with D possibly being TRBD1 (5 bases). With 4 bases removed from V and 9 bases from J, the gap between germline ends came to 16 bases. CDR3 size: 14 residues. In germline, CDR1 is SGHTA, CDR2 FQGNSA. The CDR3 region is CASSWGRVWVEQFF. For the CDR3, the DNA is TGTGCCAGCAGCTGGGGCCGGGTTTGGGTTGAGCAGTTCTTC.

V usage is TRBV11-2 and J usage is TRBJ2-1; 9 bases are a match to TRBD2. CDR3 size: 15 residues. Germline V gene lookup returns CDR1 SGHAT and CDR2 FQNNGV. Trimming removed 1 base from V and 7 bases from J; junction bases left unmatched: 5. In nucleotides, the CDR3 is TGTGCCAGCAGCTTAGTTGGTAGCGGGAGTAATGAGCAGTTCTTC. Translated: CASSLVGSGSNEQFF.

The rearrangement uses TRBV10-3 and TRBJ2-7; no reliable D call. V was pared by 5 bases and J by 1 base, with 6 bases between. The CDR3 sequence is 12 residues long. Germline loops: CDR1 ENHRY, CDR2 SYGVKD. CDR3 sequence reads: CAISSASYEQYF. CDR3 DNA: TGTGCCATCAGTTCAGCTTCCTACGAGCAGTACTTC.

The chain has TRBV30 and TRBJ1-1; 7 nucleotides agree with TRBD1. CDR3 size: 12 residues. Germline lookup yields CDR1 GTSNPN and CDR2 SVGIG (reference sequence). Trimming cost V 4 bases and J 4 bases; bases outside gene matches: 3. CDR3 DNA: TGTGCCTGGAAAGGACAGGTCACTGAAGCTTTCTTT. Its translation is CAWKGQVTEAFF. The full variable domain, rest sourced from reference TRBV30 and TRBJ1-1, is SQTIHQWPATLVQPVGSPLSLECTVEGTSNPNLYWYRQAAGRGLQLLFYSVGIGQISSEVPQNLSASRPQDRQFILSSKKLLLSDSGFYLCAWKGQVTEAFFGQGTRLTVV.

The CDR3 sequence: CASATAVFSGNTIYF. DNA of the CDR3: TGTGCCAGCGCGACCGCGGTCTTCTCTGGAAACACCATATATTTT. The V call is TRBV28, the J call TRBJ1-3; D remains unclear. This CDR3 is 15 amino acids long. Germline V gives CDR1 MDHEN, CDR2 SYDVKM. Trimming stripped 8 bases from V and 0 bases from J, with 14 bases between.

This clone was recorded many times. V and J are TRBV27 and TRBJ2-5; the D is unclear. This CDR3 has 15 amino acids. Germline V lookup: CDR1 MNHEY, CDR2 SMNVEV (reference sequence). V was clipped by 5 bases and J by 5 bases, with 18 bases between them. The DNA for the CDR3 is TGTGCCAGCAGTGCCACCCTGTGGCAGGTTGAGACCCAGTACTTC. This codes for CASSATLWQVETQYF.

The rearrangement joins TRBV2 to TRBJ2-7; perhaps TRBD1 as D (6 bases). Trimming left V 5 bases short and J 6 bases short, with 14 bases between. The CDR3 runs to 13 residues. Germline assignment: CDR1 SNHLY and CDR2 FYNNEI. CDR3 sequence: CASSQTQGSEQYF. In DNA, the CDR3 is TGTGCCAGCAGTCAGACTCAGGGGAGCGAGCAGTACTTC. Filled out from reference TRBV2 and TRBJ2-7, the complete variable domain reads EPEVTQTPSHQVTQMGQEVILRCVPISNHLYFYWYRQILGQKVEFLVSFYNNEISEKSEIFDDQFSVERPDGSNFTLKIRSTKLEDSAMYFCASSQTQGSEQYFGPGTRLTVT.